The 25 T cell receptor beta chains in this list originate from one sample, sequenced in a study of CD8 T cells in Susac syndrome. When the RNA was reverse transcribed, random hexamers were used with an input of roughly 0.45 to 1 ug. One entry per CDR3 protein, called by TCRdb with MiXCR from the immunoSEQ multiplex PCR reads. Of 150,000 to 200,000 distinct CDR3 sequences in the sample, roughly 95% were seen once. The specimen was CD4+ T cells from PBMCs. The receptors come from a human donor in good health.

The DNA of the CDR3 is TGTGCCAGCAGCCTCGGGACTCCGAGTGAAAAACTGTTTTTT. This translates into CASSLGTPSEKLFF. The chain joins TRBV5-6 to TRBJ1-4, with D perhaps matching TRBD1 (5 bases). CDR3 length: 14 amino acids. V was trimmed by 4 bases and J by 7 bases, leaving 14 bases between them. Germline-derived CDR1 and CDR2 are SGHDT and YYEEEE.

The gene calls are TRBV12-3 or TRBV12-4 and TRBJ1-1, with D perhaps matching TRBD1 (5 bases). V gave up 8 bases and J gave up 6 bases, with 19 bases separating them. CDR3 length: 14 residues. The chain's CDR3 is CASRPVGEGAEAFF. CDR3 coding DNA: TGTGCCAGCCGCCCCGTGGGGGAAGGAGCTGAAGCTTTCTTT.

This chain connects TRBV19 to TRBJ1-1; no definite D call. The CDR3 runs to 14 residues. Looked up from germline, CDR1 is LNHDA and CDR2 is SQIVND (reference sequence). Trimming stripped 6 bases from V and 0 bases from J, with 11 bases between. The CDR3 here is CASRVAVMNTEAFF. The CDR3 DNA sequence: TGTGCCAGTAGGGTCGCAGTCATGAACACTGAAGCTTTCTTT.

This rearrangement joins TRBV9 to TRBJ2-1; 10 bases match TRBD1. Germline V gene sequence: CDR1 SGDLS, CDR2 YYNGEE. The CDR3 contains 16 residues. J was trimmed by 9 bases and V by 2 bases; bases with no gene match: 11. CDR3 residues: CASSVGPGQGHGEQFF. In DNA form, the CDR3 reads TGTGCCAGCAGCGTCGGTCCGGGACAGGGGCATGGTGAGCAGTTCTTC.

This clonotype has a handful of counts. The chain joins TRBV27 to TRBJ1-2; D uncertain. Germline V gene data show CDR1 as MNHEY and CDR2 as SMNVEV (reference sequence). Trimming stripped 5 bases from V and 2 bases from J, with 6 bases between. CDR3 size: 12 residues. DNA of the CDR3: TGTGCCAGCAGTCCTACGAACTATGGCTACACCTTC. As protein: CASSPTNYGYTF.

V usage is TRBV3-1 and J usage is TRBJ1-2; D is possibly TRBD1 (5 bases). CDR3 length: 16 residues. V lost 1 base and J lost 4, with 16 bases in between. Per germline, CDR1 LGHDT and CDR2 YNNKEL (reference sequence). This chain's CDR3 is CASSQGSRTTSYGYTF. The CDR3 nucleotides read TGTGCCAGCAGCCAAGGATCGCGGACAACCTCCTATGGCTACACCTTC.

V gene TRBV5-1 combines with J gene TRBJ2-3, with 7 bases lining up with TRBD1. Germline V gene sequence: CDR1 SGHRS, CDR2 YFSETQ. J was trimmed by 0 bases and V by 4 bases; bases with no gene match: 5. The CDR3 contains 15 residues. CDR3 sequence: CASSLDRASTDTQYF. CDR3 DNA: TGCGCCAGCAGCCTCGACAGGGCAAGCACAGATACGCAGTATTTT.

The rearrangement links TRBV2 to TRBJ1-2, with a possible D match to TRBD1 (6 bases). This CDR3 region has 14 residues. V shed 2 bases and J shed 8 bases, with 15 bases lying between them. The germline V gene has CDR1 SNHLY and CDR2 FYNNEI. The CDR3 sequence is CASSETGFPLGYTF. The DNA for the CDR3 is TGTGCCAGCAGTGAAACAGGGTTCCCTCTGGGCTACACCTTC.

The chain has TRBV29-1 and TRBJ1-3; tentatively, D is TRBD1 (5 bases). V was trimmed by 0 bases and J by 2 bases, leaving 5 bases between them. Germline CDR1 is SQVTM and CDR2 is ANQGSEA. This CDR3 comprises 13 residues. The CDR3 is CSVEDRAGNTIYF. Written as DNA, the CDR3 is TGCAGCGTTGAAGACAGGGCTGGAAACACCATATATTTT. Filled out from reference TRBV29-1 and TRBJ1-3, the complete variable domain reads SAVISQKPSRDICQRGTSLTIQCQVDSQVTMMFWYRQQPGQSLTLIATANQGSEATYESGFVIDKFPISRPNLTFSTLTVSNMSPEDSSIYLCSVEDRAGNTIYFGEGSWLTVV.

V usage is TRBV18 and J usage is TRBJ2-2; D unclear. V lost 0 bases and J lost 2, with 1 base in between. The CDR3 contains 13 residues. Germline CDR1 and CDR2: KGHSH and LQKENI. The CDR3 here is CASSPPNTGELFF. As DNA, the CDR3 is TGTGCCAGCTCACCACCTAACACCGGGGAGCTGTTTTTT.

The rearrangement links TRBV4-1 to TRBJ2-2; D not resolved. The germline gives CDR1 MGHRA, CDR2 YSYEKL. V lost 1 base to trimming and J lost 1 base, with 10 bases between them. The CDR3 runs to 16 residues. CDR3 region: CASSQVQTVNTGELFF. The CDR3 DNA reads as TGCGCCAGCAGCCAAGTCCAGACTGTGAACACCGGGGAGCTGTTTTTT.

The rearrangement joins TRBV12-3 or TRBV12-4 to TRBJ1-4; the match to TRBD1 covers 7 bases. Trimming took 8 bases from V and 10 from J; bases not matched to a gene: 10. CDR3 length: 13 residues. CDR3 DNA: TGTGCCAGCGCCCCTGGAGGGGGCGGAAAACTGTTTTTT. It translates to CASAPGGGGKLFF.

Here the CDR3 reads CATHQGVDTEAFF. The CDR3 DNA reads as TGTGCCACCCATCAGGGGGTAGACACTGAAGCTTTCTTT. This chain joins TRBV18 and TRBJ1-1, with 7 nucleotides matching TRBD1. From germline, CDR1 is KGHSH and CDR2 LQKENI. The CDR3 runs to 13 residues. V trimming: 10 bases; J trimming: 3 bases; junction bases outside the gene matches: 8.

The rearrangement links TRBV28 to TRBJ1-6; D is uncertain. This CDR3 is built from 14 residues. The V end lost 8 bases, the J end lost 7 bases, and 15 bases lay between the germline ends. Germline V gene sequence: CDR1 MDHEN, CDR2 SYDVKM. CDR3 sequence (DNA): TGTGCCAGCCGGTCGGAGGCAGTCAATTCACCCCTCCACTTT. Translating it yields CASRSEAVNSPLHF.

This chain uses TRBV4-1 with TRBJ1-5, with D maybe TRBD1 (5 bases). Germline values: CDR1 MGHRA, CDR2 YSYEKL. CDR3 length equals 17 residues. Trimming left V 1 base short and J 0 bases short, with 13 bases between. This CDR3 reads CASSQVPQGYSNQPQHF. CDR3 nucleotide sequence: TGCGCCAGCAGCCAAGTGCCGCAGGGCTATAGCAATCAGCCCCAGCATTTT.

This chain joins TRBV29-1 and TRBJ1-5; D is ambiguous. Germline V CDR1 and CDR2: SQVTM, ANQGSEA. This CDR3 has 13 amino acids. Trimming pared 5 bases from V and 3 bases from J, leaving 11 bases between. The CDR3 reads CSVQKGSNQPQHF. DNA for the CDR3: TGCAGCGTTCAAAAGGGTTCCAATCAGCCCCAGCATTTT.

The V and J genes are TRBV25-1 and TRBJ1-3; 7 nucleotides agree with TRBD1. Trimming took 6 bases from V and 1 from J; bases not matched to a gene: 9. Germline V CDR1 and CDR2: MGHDK, SYGVNS. The CDR3 covers 16 residues. The CDR3 protein is CASSLPGTASGNTIYF. The DNA of the CDR3 is TGTGCCAGCAGCCTTCCCGGGACAGCTTCTGGAAACACCATATATTTT. The full variable domain, in which reference TRBV25-1 and TRBJ1-3 provide the parts outside the CDR3, is EADIYQTPRYLVIGTGKKITLECSQTMGHDKMYWYQQDPGMELHLIHYSYGVNSTEKGDLSSESTVSRIRTEHFPLTLESARPSHTSQYLCASSLPGTASGNTIYFGEGSWLTVV.

This clonotype was picked up one time. The chain carries TRBV27 and TRBJ2-2; the match to TRBD2 covers 15 bases. V trimming: 3 bases; J trimming: 8 bases; junction bases outside the gene matches: 4. This CDR3 has 16 amino acids. In germline, CDR1 is MNHEY, CDR2 SMNVEV (reference sequence). The CDR3 DNA sequence: TGTGCCAGCAGTTTGGGACTAGCGGGGGGCCTTGGGGAGCTGTTTTTT. Encoded protein: CASSLGLAGGLGELFF.

This chain links TRBV9 with TRBJ1-1; tentatively, D is TRBD1 (6 bases). V was clipped by 4 bases and J by 4 bases, with 11 bases between them. CDR1 and CDR2 (germline): SGDLS, YYNGEE. The CDR3 runs to 13 residues. The CDR3 protein is CASSRGGPTEAFF. As DNA, the CDR3 is TGTGCCAGCAGCCGAGGGGGTCCCACTGAAGCTTTCTTT. The variable domain in full, with the rest retrieved from reference TRBV9 and TRBJ1-1, is DSGVTQTPKHLITATGQRVTLRCSPRSGDLSVYWYQQSLDQGLQFLIQYYNGEERAKGNILERFSAQQFPDLHSELNLSSLELGDSALYFCASSRGGPTEAFFGQGTRLTVV.

This rearrangement joins TRBV12-3 or TRBV12-4 to TRBJ1-2; D possibly corresponds to TRBD1 (5 bases). Trimming pared 2 bases from V and 6 bases from J, leaving 13 bases between. The CDR3 consists of 14 residues. The CDR3 reads CASSLSAGMDGYTF. In DNA, the CDR3 is TGTGCCAGCAGTTTAAGCGCAGGGATGGATGGCTACACCTTC.

The chain carries TRBV10-3 and TRBJ2-2; D tentatively reads TRBD1 or TRBD2 (5 bases each). This CDR3 has 14 residues. CDR1 is ENHRY and CDR2 is SYGVKD in the germline V gene. V lost 8 bases, J lost 1 base, and 11 bases lay in between. CDR3 region: CAISGSGNTGELFF. The CDR3 nucleotides read TGTGCCATCTCAGGGAGCGGGAACACCGGGGAGCTGTTTTTT.

This chain connects TRBV14 to TRBJ2-1; TRBD2 matches 13 bases. The CDR3 is 14 residues long. J gave up 9 bases and V 4 bases, and 3 bases lay outside the gene matches. The germline gives CDR1 SGHDN, CDR2 FVKESK. The CDR3 region has the DNA TGTGCCAGCAGCCCCAGGACTAGCGGGGGTGAGCAGTTCTTC. Amino acid sequence: CASSPRTSGGEQFF.

The chain links TRBV5-1 to TRBJ2-5; the match to TRBD2 covers 8 bases. Trimming removed 4 bases from V and 0 bases from J; junction bases left unmatched: 5. Germline V lookup: CDR1 SGHRS, CDR2 YFSETQ. The CDR3 consists of 15 residues. This CDR3 reads CASSLSGVNQETQYF. The CDR3 DNA sequence: TGCGCCAGCAGCCTTAGCGGGGTAAACCAAGAGACCCAGTACTTC.

The chain employs TRBV7-9 and TRBJ2-7; no clear D. Germline CDR1 SEHNR, CDR2 FQNEAQ (reference sequence). Trimming cost V 3 bases and J 4 bases, with 7 bases left between them. This CDR3 has 12 amino acids. The DNA for the CDR3 is TGTGCCAGCAGCTTCTCTGATTACGAGCAGTACTTC. It codes for CASSFSDYEQYF.

The chain uses TRBV5-1 and TRBJ2-7; maybe TRBD1 (9 bases). Germline V gene lookup returns CDR1 SGHRS and CDR2 YFSETQ. This CDR3 is 17 amino acids long. V was pared by 1 base and J by 2 bases, with 19 bases between. CDR3 residues: CASSLLPGGTGTYEQYF. CDR3 DNA: TGCGCCAGCAGCTTGCTACCGGGGGGGACAGGGACCTACGAGCAGTACTTC.